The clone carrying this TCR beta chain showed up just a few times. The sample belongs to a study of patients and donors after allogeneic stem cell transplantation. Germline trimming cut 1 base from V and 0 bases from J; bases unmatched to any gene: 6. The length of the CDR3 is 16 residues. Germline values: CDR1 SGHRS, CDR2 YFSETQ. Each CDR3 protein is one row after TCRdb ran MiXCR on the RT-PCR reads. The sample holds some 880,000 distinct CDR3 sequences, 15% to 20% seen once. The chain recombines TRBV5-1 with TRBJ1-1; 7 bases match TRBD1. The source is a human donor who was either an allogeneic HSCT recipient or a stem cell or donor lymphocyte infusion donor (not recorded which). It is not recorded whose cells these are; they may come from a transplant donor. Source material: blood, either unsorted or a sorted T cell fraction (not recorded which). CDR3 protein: CASSLRPGQMNTEAFF. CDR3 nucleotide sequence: TGCGCCAGCAGCTTGCGACCGGGACAGATGAACACTGAAGCTTTCTTT.